One T cell receptor (beta chain) is described in this entry. Method: immunoSEQ multiplex PCR; TCRdb's copy keeps in-frame clones and lacks some. This table has more than 70,000 clones, about 96% appearing once. The data originate from a study of technical replicates of blood from a few donors. This CDR3 region has 13 residues. V dropped 2 bases and J dropped 6; count of bases not matched to a gene: 3. CDR1 is MRHNA and CDR2 is SNTAGT in the germline V gene. Material for sequencing was T cells isolated from PBMCs. The rearrangement uses TRBV6-4 and TRBJ1-2, with 7 positions matching TRBD1. The origin of this receptor is a human donor in good health. CDR3 DNA: TGTGCCAGCAGTGACACCGACAGGGATGGCTACACCTTC. Protein product: CASSDTDRDGYTF.